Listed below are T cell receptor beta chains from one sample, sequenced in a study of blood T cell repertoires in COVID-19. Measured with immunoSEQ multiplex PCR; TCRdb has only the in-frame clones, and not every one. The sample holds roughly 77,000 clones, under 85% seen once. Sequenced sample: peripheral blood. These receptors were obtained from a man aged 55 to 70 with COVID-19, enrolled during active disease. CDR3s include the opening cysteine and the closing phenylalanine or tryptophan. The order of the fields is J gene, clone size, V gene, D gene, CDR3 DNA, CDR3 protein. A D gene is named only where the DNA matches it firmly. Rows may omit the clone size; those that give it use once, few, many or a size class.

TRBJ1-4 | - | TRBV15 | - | TGTGCCACCAGCCACGGAAGGACAGTAGATAATGAAAAACTGTTTTTT | CATSHGRTVDNEKLFF
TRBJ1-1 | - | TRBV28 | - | TGTGCCAGCAGTTTATTGGGGGGGAACACTGAAGCTTTCTTT | CASSLLGGNTEAFF
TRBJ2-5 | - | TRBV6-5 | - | TGTGCCAGCAGTTCGGGGCGGGGCGTGGGAGAGACCCAGTACTTC | CASSSGRGVGETQYF
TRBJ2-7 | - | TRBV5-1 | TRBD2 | TGCGCCAGCAAGACTAGCGGGGCCTCAAACGACTACGAGCAGTACTTC | CASKTSGASNDYEQYF
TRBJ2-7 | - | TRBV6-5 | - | TGTGCCAGCAGTTTACTTGGGGGCGGCGAGCAGTACTTC | CASSLLGGGEQYF
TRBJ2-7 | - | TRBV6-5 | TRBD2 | TGTGCCAGCAGACGACTAGCGGGAGGGTACGAGCAGTACTTC | CASRRLAGGYEQYF
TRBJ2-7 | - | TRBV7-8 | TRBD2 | TGTGCCAGCAGCCGGGCGGGAGCGGACGAGCAGTACTTC | CASSRAGADEQYF
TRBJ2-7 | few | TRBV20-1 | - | TGCAGTGCTAGGGAGGGGCAGTACTTC | CSAREGQYF
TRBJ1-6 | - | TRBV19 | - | TGTGCCAGTAGATCCGACAGGATGGGCCTCCACTTT | CASRSDRMGLHF
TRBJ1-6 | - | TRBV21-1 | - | TGTGCCAGCAGCAAAGTAGCCCGTCTCAGGGGAGAACGATCACCCCTCCACTTT | CASSKVARLRGERSPLHF
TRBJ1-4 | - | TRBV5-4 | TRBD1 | TGTGCCAGCAGCTTAGACAGGGTTGATGAAAAACTGTTTTTT | CASSLDRVDEKLFF
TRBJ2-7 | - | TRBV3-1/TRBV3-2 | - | TGTGCCAGCAGTTATACCAGGGCGGGGGAGCAGTACTTC | CASSYTRAGEQYF
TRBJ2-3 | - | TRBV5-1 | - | TGCGCCAGCAGCTTGAGAGCAGGTAGCACAGATACGCAGTATTTT | CASSLRAGSTDTQYF
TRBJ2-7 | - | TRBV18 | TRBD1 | TGTGCCAGCTCCGCACCCGGACAGGGGCCGAACGATTACGAGCAGTACTTC | CASSAPGQGPNDYEQYF
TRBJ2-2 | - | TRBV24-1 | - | TGTGCCACCAGTGACCTTAGAGACACCGGGGAGCTGTTTTTT | CATSDLRDTGELFF
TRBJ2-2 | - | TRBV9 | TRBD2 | TGTGCCAGCAGCGTAGGACACCGAGCGGGGGGGCCATCCGGGGAGCTGTTTTTT | CASSVGHRAGGPSGELFF
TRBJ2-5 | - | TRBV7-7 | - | TGTGCCAGCAGCCGCGGAGCCGGGGGAGAGACCCAGTACTTC | CASSRGAGGETQYF
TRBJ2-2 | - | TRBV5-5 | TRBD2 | TGTGCCAGCAGCTTGCGGACTAGCGGGAGAGTCAACACCGGGGAGCTGTTTTTT | CASSLRTSGRVNTGELFF
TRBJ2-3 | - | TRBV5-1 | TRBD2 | TGCGCCAGCAGCACTCGGACTAGCGGGGGCGCAGATACGCAGTATTTT | CASSTRTSGGADTQYF
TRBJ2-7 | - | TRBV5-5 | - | TGTGCCAGCAGCTTGTCGCCGGGTTACCACGAGCAGTACTTC | CASSLSPGYHEQYF
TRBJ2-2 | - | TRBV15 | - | TGTGCCACCAGCAGAGAGATACTGCCGACCGGGGAGCTGTTTTTT | CATSREILPTGELFF
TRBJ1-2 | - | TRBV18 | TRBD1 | TGTGCCAGCTCGACAGGGGGCGCGCCCGGCTACACCTTC | CASSTGGAPGYTF
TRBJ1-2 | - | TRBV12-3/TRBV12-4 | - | TGTGCCAGCAGTGGGCAGGGGTTTGGCTACACCTTC | CASSGQGFGYTF
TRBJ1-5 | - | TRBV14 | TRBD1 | TGTGCCAGCAGCCAAGATAGTCAGGGGGCCCAGCATTTT | CASSQDSQGAQHF
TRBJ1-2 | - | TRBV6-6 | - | TGTGCCAGCAGCCGCTACAGGGACTATGGCTACACCTTC | CASSRYRDYGYTF
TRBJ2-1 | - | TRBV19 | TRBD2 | TGTGCCAGTACCCTGACTAGCGGGAGCTCCTACAATGAGCAGTTCTTC | CASTLTSGSSYNEQFF
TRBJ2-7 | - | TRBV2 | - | TGTGCCAGCAGTAGACAACACGGCTCCTACGAGCAGTACTTC | CASSRQHGSYEQYF
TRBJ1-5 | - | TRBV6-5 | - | TGTGCCAGCAATCTGCTCGGGAGCAATCAGCCCCAGCATTTT | CASNLLGSNQPQHF
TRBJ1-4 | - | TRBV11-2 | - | TGTGCCAGCAGCTTAGACAGGGGTAGGGTGTTTTTT | CASSLDRGRVFF
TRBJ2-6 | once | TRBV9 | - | TGTGCCAGCAGCTTCAGGACATCTGGGGCCAACGTCCTGACTTTC | CASSFRTSGANVLTF
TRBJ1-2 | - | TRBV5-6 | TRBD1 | TGTGCCAGCACCCAAGGGGACAGGTTTAAAGGCTACACCTTC | CASTQGDRFKGYTF
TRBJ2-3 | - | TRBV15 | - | TGTGCCACCAGCAGAGATTGGGCAGAGGATACGCAGTATTTT | CATSRDWAEDTQYF
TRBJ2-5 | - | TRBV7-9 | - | TGTGCCAGCAGCCCCCCTGGCGGGGAGACCCAGTACTTC | CASSPPGGETQYF
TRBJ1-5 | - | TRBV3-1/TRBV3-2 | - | TGTGCCAGCAGCCACCTGGGCCAGCATCAGCCCCAGCATTTT | CASSHLGQHQPQHF
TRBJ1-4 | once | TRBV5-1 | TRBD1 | TGCGCCAGCAGCCACAGGACAGGGGGAGATGAAAAACTGTTTTTT | CASSHRTGGDEKLFF